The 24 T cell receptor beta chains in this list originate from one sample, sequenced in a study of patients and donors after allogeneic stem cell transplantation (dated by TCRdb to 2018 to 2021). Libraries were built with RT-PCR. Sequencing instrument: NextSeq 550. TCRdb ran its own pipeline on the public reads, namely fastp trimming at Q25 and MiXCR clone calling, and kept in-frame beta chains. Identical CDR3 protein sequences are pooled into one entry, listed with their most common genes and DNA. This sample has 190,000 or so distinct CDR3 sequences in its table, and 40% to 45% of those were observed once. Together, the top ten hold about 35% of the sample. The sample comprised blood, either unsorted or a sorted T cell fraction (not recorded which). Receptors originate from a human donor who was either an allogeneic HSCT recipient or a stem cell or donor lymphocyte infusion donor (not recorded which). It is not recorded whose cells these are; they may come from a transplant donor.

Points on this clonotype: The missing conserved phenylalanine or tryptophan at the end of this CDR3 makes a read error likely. CDR3 sequence (DNA): TGCGCCAGCACCCCAGCCGGGACACGGGTCATGAACACTGAAGCTTTCTTG. Its translation: CASTPAGTRVMNTEAFL. This chain joins TRBV4-1 and TRBJ1-1, with D possibly matching TRBD1 (6 bases). Germline-derived CDR1 and CDR2 are MGHRA and YSYEKL. Trimming left V 7 bases short and J 0 bases short, with 21 bases between. The CDR3 has 17 amino acids.

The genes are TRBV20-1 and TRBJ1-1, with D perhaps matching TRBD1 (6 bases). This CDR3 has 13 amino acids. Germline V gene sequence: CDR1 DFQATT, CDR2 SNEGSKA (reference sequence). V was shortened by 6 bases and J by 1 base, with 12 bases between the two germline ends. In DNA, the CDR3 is TGCAGTGCCCAGGACAGACAGAACACTGAAGCTTTCTTT. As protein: CSAQDRQNTEAFF.

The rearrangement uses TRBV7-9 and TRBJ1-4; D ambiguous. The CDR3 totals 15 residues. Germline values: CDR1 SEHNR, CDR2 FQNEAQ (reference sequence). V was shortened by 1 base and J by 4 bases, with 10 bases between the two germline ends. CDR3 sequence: CASSLGFRLNEKLFF. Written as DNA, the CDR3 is TGTGCCAGCAGCTTAGGTTTCCGACTTAATGAAAAACTGTTTTTT.

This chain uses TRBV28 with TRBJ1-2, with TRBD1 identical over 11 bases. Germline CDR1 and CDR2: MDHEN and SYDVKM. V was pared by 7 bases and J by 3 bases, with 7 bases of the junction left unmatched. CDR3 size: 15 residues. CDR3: CASTPRGQGDYGYTF. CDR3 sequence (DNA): TGTGCCAGCACCCCTCGGGGACAGGGGGACTATGGCTACACCTTC.

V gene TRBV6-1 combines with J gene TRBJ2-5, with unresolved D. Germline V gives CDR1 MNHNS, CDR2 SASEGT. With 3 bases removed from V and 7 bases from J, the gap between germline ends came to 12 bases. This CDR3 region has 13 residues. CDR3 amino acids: CASSDEAVGTQYF. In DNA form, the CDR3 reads TGTGCCAGCAGTGACGAGGCCGTAGGGACCCAGTACTTC.

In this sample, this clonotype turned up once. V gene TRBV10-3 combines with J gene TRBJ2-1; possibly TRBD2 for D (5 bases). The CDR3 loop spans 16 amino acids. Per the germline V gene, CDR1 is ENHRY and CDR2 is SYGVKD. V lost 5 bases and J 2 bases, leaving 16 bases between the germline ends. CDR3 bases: TGTGCCATCAGTATTCTAGCAGGAACGGCCTACAATGAGCAGTTCTTC. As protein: CAISILAGTAYNEQFF.

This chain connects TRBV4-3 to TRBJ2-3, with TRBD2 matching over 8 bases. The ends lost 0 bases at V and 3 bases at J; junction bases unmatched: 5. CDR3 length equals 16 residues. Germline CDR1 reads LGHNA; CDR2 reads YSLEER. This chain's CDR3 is CASSQETPSGTDTQYF. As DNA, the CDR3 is TGCGCCAGCAGCCAAGAAACTCCTAGCGGGACAGATACGCAGTATTTT.

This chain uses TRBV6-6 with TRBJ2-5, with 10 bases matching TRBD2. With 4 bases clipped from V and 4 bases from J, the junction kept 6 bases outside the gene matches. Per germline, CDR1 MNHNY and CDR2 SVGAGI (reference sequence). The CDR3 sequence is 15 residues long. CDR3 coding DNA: TGTGCCAGCAGTTCTAGCGGGAGATCTTTAGAGACCCAGTACTTC. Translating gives CASSSSGRSLETQYF.

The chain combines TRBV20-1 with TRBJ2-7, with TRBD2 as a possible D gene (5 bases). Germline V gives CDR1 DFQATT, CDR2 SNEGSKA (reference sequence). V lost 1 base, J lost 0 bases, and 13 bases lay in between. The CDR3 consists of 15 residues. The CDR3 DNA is TGCAGTGCTAGAGGGGAGCGGAGCCCCTCCTACGAGCAGTACTTC. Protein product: CSARGERSPSYEQYF.

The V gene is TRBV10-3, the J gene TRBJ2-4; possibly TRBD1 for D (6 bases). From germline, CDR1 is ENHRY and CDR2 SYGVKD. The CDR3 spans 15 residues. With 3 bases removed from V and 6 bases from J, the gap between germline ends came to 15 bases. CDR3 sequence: CAISEARGRLNIQYF. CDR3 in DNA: TGTGCCATCAGTGAAGCGAGGGGGAGATTAAACATTCAGTACTTC.

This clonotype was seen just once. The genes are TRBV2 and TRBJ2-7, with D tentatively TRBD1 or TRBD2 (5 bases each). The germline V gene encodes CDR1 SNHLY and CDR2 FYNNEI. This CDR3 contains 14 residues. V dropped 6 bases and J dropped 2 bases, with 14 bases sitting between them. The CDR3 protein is CASSTGTPTYEQYF. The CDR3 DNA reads TGTGCCAGCAGCACCGGGACCCCGACCTACGAGCAGTACTTC.

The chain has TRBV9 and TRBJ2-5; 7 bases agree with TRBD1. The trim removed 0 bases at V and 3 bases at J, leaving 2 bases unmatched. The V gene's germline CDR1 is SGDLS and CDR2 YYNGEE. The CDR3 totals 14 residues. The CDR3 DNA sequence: TGTGCCAGCAGCGTAGCCGGGACAGAAGAGACCCAGTACTTC. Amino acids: CASSVAGTEETQYF.

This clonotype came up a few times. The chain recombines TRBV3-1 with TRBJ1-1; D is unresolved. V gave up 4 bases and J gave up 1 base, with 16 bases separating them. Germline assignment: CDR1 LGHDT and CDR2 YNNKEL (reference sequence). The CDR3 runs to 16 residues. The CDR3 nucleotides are TGTGCCAGCAGCCCCATTTTTCCAATTGGGAACACTGAAGCTTTCTTT. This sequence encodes CASSPIFPIGNTEAFF.

The CDR3 spells CASSSRIYTEAFF. The CDR3 region has the DNA TGTGCCAGCAGCTCCCGGATATACACTGAAGCTTTCTTT. J is TRBJ1-1 and V is TRBV7-3; D remains ambiguous. The CDR3 is 13 amino acids. V gave up 4 bases and J gave up 3 bases, with 9 bases separating them. The germline gives CDR1 SGHTA, CDR2 FQGTGA.

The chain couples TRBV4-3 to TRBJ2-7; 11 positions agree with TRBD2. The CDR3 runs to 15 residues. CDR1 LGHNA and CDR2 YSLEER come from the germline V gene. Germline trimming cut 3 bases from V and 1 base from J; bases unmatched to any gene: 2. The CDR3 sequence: CASSQIAGGSYEQYF. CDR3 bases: TGCGCCAGCAGCCAGATAGCGGGAGGGTCCTACGAGCAGTACTTC.

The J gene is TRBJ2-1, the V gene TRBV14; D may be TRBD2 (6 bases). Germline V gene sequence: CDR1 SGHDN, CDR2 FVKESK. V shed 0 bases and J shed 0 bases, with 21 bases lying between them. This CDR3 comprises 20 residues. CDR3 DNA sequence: TGTGCCAGCAGCCAAGATCCGGGGTCGGATCTAGCGCCCTCCTACAATGAGCAGTTCTTC. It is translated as CASSQDPGSDLAPSYNEQFF.

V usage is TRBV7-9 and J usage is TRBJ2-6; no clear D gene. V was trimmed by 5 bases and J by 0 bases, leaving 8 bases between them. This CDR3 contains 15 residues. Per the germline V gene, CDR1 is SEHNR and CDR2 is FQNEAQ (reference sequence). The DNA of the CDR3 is TGTGCCAGCAGCCCGAGAGGCTCTGGGGCCAACGTCCTGACTTTC. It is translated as CASSPRGSGANVLTF.

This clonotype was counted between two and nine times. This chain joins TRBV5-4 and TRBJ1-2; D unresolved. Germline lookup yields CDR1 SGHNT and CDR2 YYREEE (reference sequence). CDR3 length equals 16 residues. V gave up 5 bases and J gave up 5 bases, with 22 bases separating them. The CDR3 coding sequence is TGTGCCAGCAGTCAAAGCAATAGTCGGAGCATTTATGGCTACACCTTC. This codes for CASSQSNSRSIYGYTF.

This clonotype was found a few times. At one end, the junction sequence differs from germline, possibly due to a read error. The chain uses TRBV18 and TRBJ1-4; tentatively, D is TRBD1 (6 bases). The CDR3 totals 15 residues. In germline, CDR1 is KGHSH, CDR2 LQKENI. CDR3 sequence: CASSPRQGTSEKLFF. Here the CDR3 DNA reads TGTGCCAGCTCACCACGGCAGGGGACTAGTGAAAAACTGTTTTTT.

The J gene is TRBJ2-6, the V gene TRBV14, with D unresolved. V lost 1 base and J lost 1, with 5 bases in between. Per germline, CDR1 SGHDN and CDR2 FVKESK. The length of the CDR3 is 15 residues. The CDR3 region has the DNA TGTGCCAGCAGCCAAGCCCTATCTGGGGCCAACGTCCTGACTTTC. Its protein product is CASSQALSGANVLTF. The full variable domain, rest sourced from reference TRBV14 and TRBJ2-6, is EAGVTQFPSHSVIEKGQTVTLRCDPISGHDNLYWYRRVMGKEIKFLLHFVKESKQDESGMPNNRFLAERTGGTYSTLKVQPAELEDSGVYFCASSQALSGANVLTFGAGSRLTVL.

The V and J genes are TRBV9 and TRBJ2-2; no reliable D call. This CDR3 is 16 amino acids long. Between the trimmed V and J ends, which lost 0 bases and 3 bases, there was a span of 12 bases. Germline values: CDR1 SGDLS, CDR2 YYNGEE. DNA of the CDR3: TGTGCCAGCAGCGTAGAGGTGAACCTTGACACCGGGGAGCTGTTTTTT. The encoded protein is CASSVEVNLDTGELFF.

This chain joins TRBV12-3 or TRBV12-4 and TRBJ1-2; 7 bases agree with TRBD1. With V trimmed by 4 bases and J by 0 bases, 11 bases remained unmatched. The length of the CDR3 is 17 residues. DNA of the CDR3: TGTGCCAGCAGTTCCCCGGGGACAGACTCGGCTAACTATGGCTACACCTTC. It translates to CASSSPGTDSANYGYTF.

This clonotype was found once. The CDR3 nucleotides are TGTGCCAGCAGTTCGAACGGGGGCGACCGCTCCAATGAGCAGTTCTTC. Translated: CASSSNGGDRSNEQFF. The chain joins TRBV27 to TRBJ2-1; tentatively, D is TRBD1 or TRBD2 (6 bases each). Per the germline V gene, CDR1 is MNHEY and CDR2 is SMNVEV (reference sequence). The germline V and J ends were trimmed by 4 bases and 6 bases, with 19 bases remaining between them. The CDR3 has 16 residues.

Written as DNA, the CDR3 is TGTGCCAGCAGCCAAGACCTCGGGTTACTCAATGAGCAGTTCTTC. Amino acid sequence: CASSQDLGLLNEQFF. The V gene is TRBV14, the J gene TRBJ2-1; D is unclear. Germline loops: CDR1 SGHDN, CDR2 FVKESK. V lost 0 bases, J lost 6 bases, and 12 bases lay in between. The length of the CDR3 is 15 residues.